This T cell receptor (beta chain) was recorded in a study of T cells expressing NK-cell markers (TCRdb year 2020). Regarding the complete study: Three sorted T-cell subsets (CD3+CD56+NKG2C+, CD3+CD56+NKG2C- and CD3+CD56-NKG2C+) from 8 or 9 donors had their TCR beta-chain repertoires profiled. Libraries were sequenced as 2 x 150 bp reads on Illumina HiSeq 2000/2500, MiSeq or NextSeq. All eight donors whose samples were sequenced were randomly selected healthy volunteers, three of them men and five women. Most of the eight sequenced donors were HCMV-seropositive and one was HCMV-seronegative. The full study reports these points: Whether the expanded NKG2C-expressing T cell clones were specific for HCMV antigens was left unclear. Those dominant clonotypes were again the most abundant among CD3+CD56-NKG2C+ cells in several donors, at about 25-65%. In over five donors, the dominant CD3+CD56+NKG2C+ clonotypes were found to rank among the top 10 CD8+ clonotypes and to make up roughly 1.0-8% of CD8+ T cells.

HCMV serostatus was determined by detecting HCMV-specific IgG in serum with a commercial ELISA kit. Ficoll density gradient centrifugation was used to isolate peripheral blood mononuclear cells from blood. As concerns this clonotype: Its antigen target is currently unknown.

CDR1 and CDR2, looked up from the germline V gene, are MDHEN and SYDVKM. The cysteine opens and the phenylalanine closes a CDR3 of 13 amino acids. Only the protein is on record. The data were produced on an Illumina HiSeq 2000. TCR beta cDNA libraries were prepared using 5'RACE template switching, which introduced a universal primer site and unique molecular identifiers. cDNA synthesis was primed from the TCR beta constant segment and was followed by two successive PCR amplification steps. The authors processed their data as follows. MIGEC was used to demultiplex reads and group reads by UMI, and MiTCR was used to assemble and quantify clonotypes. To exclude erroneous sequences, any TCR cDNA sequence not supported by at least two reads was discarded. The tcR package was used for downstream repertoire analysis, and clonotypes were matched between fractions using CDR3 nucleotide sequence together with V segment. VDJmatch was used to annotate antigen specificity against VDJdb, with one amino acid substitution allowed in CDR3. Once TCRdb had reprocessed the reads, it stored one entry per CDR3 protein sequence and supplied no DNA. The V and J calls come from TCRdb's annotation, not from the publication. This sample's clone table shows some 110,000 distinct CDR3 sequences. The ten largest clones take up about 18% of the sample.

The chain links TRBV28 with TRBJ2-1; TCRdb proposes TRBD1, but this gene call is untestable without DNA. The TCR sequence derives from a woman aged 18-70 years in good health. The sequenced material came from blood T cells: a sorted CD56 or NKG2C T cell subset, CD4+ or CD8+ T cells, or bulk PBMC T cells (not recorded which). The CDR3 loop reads CASSLSRANEQFF.